One and the same sample provided the 27 T cell receptor beta chains below, sequenced in a study of shared clonotypes between healthy human individuals. This table comes from immunoSEQ multiplex PCR, and its TCRdb copy is limited to in-frame clones, with some not included. The sample gives about 490,000 clones, over 70% of which show up once; about 13% is in the top ten. The material sequenced was PBMCs. These receptors were taken from a woman in her thirties or forties in good health. Some clones in this sample may be carry-over from other donors' samples.

About this clone itself: A far larger clone lies a single base away; this is likely a read error. The CDR3 coding sequence is TGTTCCAGCAGTGACGGGACTAGCGGGGGAAGCACAGATACGCAGTATTTT. Translated, it gives CSSSDGTSGGSTDTQYF. The chain employs TRBV6-4 and TRBJ2-3, with TRBD2 matching over 14 bases. This CDR3 spans 17 amino acids. Germline CDR1 MRHNA, CDR2 SNTAGT.

The chain recombines TRBV7-3 with TRBJ1-6; 7 bases line up with TRBD1. Losses at the gene ends were 1 base for V and 7 bases for J; bases not matched to a gene: 4. The CDR3 length is 15 residues. Germline assignment: CDR1 SGHTA and CDR2 FQGTGA. The CDR3 sequence: CASSLMAGGNSPLHF. The CDR3 region has the DNA TGTGCCAGCAGCTTAATGGCAGGGGGAAATTCACCCCTCCACTTT.

The chain carries TRBV9 and TRBJ1-1; tentatively, D is TRBD1 (5 bases). Trimming left V 0 bases short and J 2 bases short, with 20 bases between. This CDR3 spans 18 amino acids. Germline CDR1 and CDR2: SGDLS and YYNGEE. CDR3 sequence: CASSVGAYGWGNNTEAFF. CDR3 nucleotides: TGTGCCAGCAGCGTAGGAGCTTACGGTTGGGGCAACAACACTGAAGCTTTCTTT.

The genes are TRBV5-1 and TRBJ2-5, with 12 bases aligning to TRBD2. The V gene's germline CDR1 is SGHRS and CDR2 YFSETQ. V lost 4 bases and J lost 1; bases outside the gene matches: 5. The CDR3 is made up of 16 amino acids. The CDR3 sequence: CASSTGLAGSQETQYF. In DNA, the CDR3 is TGCGCCAGCAGCACCGGACTAGCGGGATCCCAAGAGACCCAGTACTTC.

For this clone: With a far larger clone one base away, a read error is the likely cause. V is TRBV5-1 and J is TRBJ2-5; 9 bases agree with TRBD1. The DNA matches TRBJ2-7 better at its end, which makes the J call doubtful. The CDR3 spans 15 residues. Germline CDR1 is SGHRS and CDR2 is YFSETQ. CDR3 DNA sequence: TGCGCCAGCAGGACCAGGACAGGGGACTCCTACGAGCAGTACTTC. It encodes CASRTRTGDSYEQYF.

This clone is a singleton in its sample. The chain joins TRBV7-2 to TRBJ2-7, with 10 bases identical to TRBD2. The length of the CDR3 is 15 residues. Germline V gene sequence: CDR1 SGHTA, CDR2 FQGNSA. Trimming removed 10 bases from V and 3 bases from J; junction bases left unmatched: 12. The CDR3 region is CAISLGASGSYEQYF. The DNA of the CDR3 is TGTGCCATTTCCCTAGGGGCTAGCGGGAGCTACGAGCAGTACTTC.

The chain joins TRBV2 to TRBJ1-4; D is perhaps TRBD1 (5 bases). Trimming removed 2 bases at V and 10 bases at J, with 14 bases between. Germline CDR1 SNHLY, CDR2 FYNNEI. This CDR3 is 14 amino acids long. The CDR3 is CASSEFTGVVKLFF. The CDR3 DNA reads as TGTGCCAGCAGTGAATTTACAGGAGTAGTAAAACTGTTTTTT. Full variable domain (missing parts from reference TRBV2 and TRBJ1-4): EPEVTQTPSHQVTQMGQEVILRCVPISNHLYFYWYRQILGQKVEFLVSFYNNEISEKSEIFDDQFSVERPDGSNFTLKIRSTKLEDSAMYFCASSEFTGVVKLFFGSGTQLSVL.

This clone was observed a handful of times. The chain combines TRBV5-1 with TRBJ2-7; D gene ambiguous. CDR1 is SGHRS, CDR2 YFSETQ, per germline. The CDR3 consists of 12 residues. The V gene lost 1 base and the J gene lost 3 bases, with 5 bases spanning the gap. CDR3 nucleotides: TGCGCCAGCAGCTTGACATACTACGAGCAGTACTTC. Translating it yields CASSLTYYEQYF.

V gene TRBV28 combines with J gene TRBJ1-2; 7 bases are shared with TRBD1. The CDR3 spans 18 residues. V was pared by 4 bases and J by 6 bases, with 20 bases of the junction left unmatched. Germline CDR1 is MDHEN and CDR2 is SYDVKM. CDR3 sequence reads: CASSSLRGVTGFVDGYTF. The CDR3 DNA follows: TGTGCCAGCAGTTCCCTCCGGGGGGTGACAGGGTTTGTGGATGGCTACACCTTC.

The chain carries TRBV21-1 and TRBJ2-7; TRBD1 is the table's D call and was not checked against the DNA. TRBV21-1 is recorded as a pseudogene. This CDR3 comprises 15 residues. CDR3 sequence: CASSKEKDRAYEQYF. CDR3 sequence (DNA): TGTGCCAGCAGCAAAGAGAAAGACAGGGCCTACGAGCAGTACTTC.

With respect to this clone: A far larger clone is only one base removed, so a read error is likely. The gene calls are TRBV6-1 and TRBJ2-5, with 11 bases lining up with TRBD1. The CDR3 covers 14 residues. In germline, CDR1 is MNHNS, CDR2 SASEGT. The CDR3: CSSSTGTGGETQYF. In DNA, the CDR3 is TGTTCCAGCAGTACGGGGACAGGGGGAGAGACCCAGTACTTC.

The chain is built from TRBV15 and TRBJ2-1; D is tentatively TRBD1 or TRBD2 (5 bases each). Germline V gives CDR1 LNHNV, CDR2 YYDKDF (reference sequence). V lost 3 bases and J 0 bases, leaving 12 bases between the germline ends. This CDR3 comprises 16 residues. The CDR3: CATSSGTSSSYNEQFF. For the CDR3, the DNA is TGTGCCACCAGCAGCGGGACCTCTAGCTCCTACAATGAGCAGTTCTTC.

Comments on this clone: Since a far larger clone is one base different, this is likely a read error. This chain uses TRBV30 with TRBJ2-5; D not resolved. V was trimmed by 0 bases and J by 7 bases, leaving 15 bases between them. The germline CDR1 and CDR2 sequences are GTSNPN and SVGIG (reference sequence). The CDR3 consists of 14 residues. CDR3 in DNA: TGTGCCTGGAGTGTAGTCGGCAACCTTGGGACCCAGTACTTC. Translation: CAWSVVGNLGTQYF. Full variable domain (remainder filled in from reference TRBV30 and TRBJ2-5): SQTIHQWPATLVQPVGSPLSLECTVEGTSNPNLYWYRQAAGRGLQLLFYSVGIGQISSEVPQNLSASRPQDRQFILSSKKLLLSDSGFYLCAWSVVGNLGTQYFGPGTRLLVL.

The genes are TRBV11-3 and TRBJ2-7; D is uncertain. The CDR3 is 13 residues long. V was cut by 1 base and J by 4 bases, with 8 bases left in between. CDR1 and CDR2 from the germline V gene are SGHNT and YENEEA. The CDR3 coding sequence is TGTGCCAGCAGCTTAGGGCTGGGGTACGAGCAGTACTTC. Translated: CASSLGLGYEQYF. Supplemented by reference TRBV11-3 and TRBJ2-7, the full variable domain reads EAGVVQSPRYKIIEKKQPVAFWCNPISGHNTLYWYLQNLGQGPELLIRYENEEAVDDSQLPKDRFSAERLKGVDSTLKIQPAELGDSAVYLCASSLGLGYEQYFGPGTRLTVT.

The J gene is TRBJ2-3, the V gene TRBV6-5; the match to TRBD2 covers 12 bases. From germline, CDR1 is MNHEY and CDR2 SVGAGI. With 4 bases clipped from V and 4 bases from J, the junction kept 3 bases outside the gene matches. The CDR3 is made up of 15 amino acids. The CDR3 sequence: CASSSTSGSPDTQYF. DNA for the CDR3: TGTGCCAGCAGTTCGACTAGCGGGAGCCCAGATACGCAGTATTTT.

CDR3: CASSAGSGLTYGYTF. The CDR3 DNA reads TGTGCCAGCAGCGCTGGCTCCGGACTGACATATGGCTACACCTTC. The chain uses TRBV9 and TRBJ1-2; no definite D call. The V gene's germline CDR1 is SGDLS and CDR2 YYNGEE. This CDR3 contains 15 residues. Trimming shortened V by 3 bases and J by 5 bases, and 17 bases separated the two germline ends.

This rearrangement joins TRBV7-8 to TRBJ2-7; no reliable D call. Germline assignment: CDR1 SGHVS and CDR2 FQNEAQ. V gave up 2 bases and J gave up 2 bases, with 4 bases separating them. The CDR3 consists of 12 residues. CDR3 DNA sequence: TGTGCCAGCAGCTTACAGGCCTACGAGCAGTACTTC. Protein product: CASSLQAYEQYF.

The rearrangement uses TRBV5-1 and TRBJ1-2, with 9 bases identical to TRBD1. The V segment lost 4 bases and the J segment 4 bases; nucleotides outside the gene matches: 8. The CDR3 spans 15 residues. CDR1 is SGHRS, CDR2 YFSETQ, per germline. The CDR3: CASSDGTGISYGYTF. In nucleotides, the CDR3 is TGCGCCAGCAGCGACGGGACAGGGATTTCCTATGGCTACACCTTC.

The rearrangement links TRBV7-3 to TRBJ2-5, with TRBD1 matching over 7 bases. V was pared by 3 bases and J by 4 bases, with 11 bases of the junction left unmatched. The germline CDR1 and CDR2 sequences are SGHTA and FQGTGA. This CDR3 comprises 16 residues. The CDR3 nucleotides read TGTGCCAGCAGCTTCCAACCGGGACAGACTTTAGAGACCCAGTACTTC. Translating gives CASSFQPGQTLETQYF.

The rearrangement links TRBV18 to TRBJ2-1, with 8 bases aligning to TRBD1. The CDR3 spans 15 residues. Germline V CDR1 and CDR2: KGHSH, LQKENI. V trimming: 5 bases; J trimming: 0 bases; junction bases outside the gene matches: 3. This CDR3 is CASSGQGSSYNEQFF. The CDR3 DNA reads TGTGCCAGCTCAGGACAGGGAAGCTCCTACAATGAGCAGTTCTTC.

The V and J genes are TRBV28 and TRBJ1-1; TRBD1 agrees at 9 bases. J lost 1 base, V lost 5 bases, and 8 bases had no gene match. CDR1 and CDR2 (germline): MDHEN, SYDVKM. The CDR3 is 16 residues long. CDR3 bases: TGTGCCAGCAGTCCCCCACAGGGGGCTGGGAACACTGAAGCTTTCTTT. Translated: CASSPPQGAGNTEAFF.

In the case of this clone: It is likely a read error: a sequence one base away is far more abundant. Additional DNA sequences in this sample encode the identical CDR3. This rearrangement joins TRBV1 to TRBJ1-1; TRBD1, the table's D call, lacks a check against the DNA. TRBV1 is given as a pseudogene. The CDR3 sequence is 15 residues long. The CDR3 protein is CTSSQEDRENTEAFF. CDR3 nucleotide sequence: TGCACCAGCAGCCAAGAAGACAGGGAGAACACCGAAGCTTTCTTT.

This rearrangement joins TRBV2 to TRBJ1-2, with 9 bases that match TRBD1. CDR3 length: 14 amino acids. J gave up 2 bases and V 7 bases, and 5 bases lay outside the gene matches. Germline CDR1 is SNHLY and CDR2 is FYNNEI. The CDR3 region is CASILQGANYGYTF. CDR3 sequence (DNA): TGTGCCAGCATTCTACAGGGGGCGAACTATGGCTACACCTTC.

Points on this clone: A far larger clone is off by one base, so a read error is likely. The same CDR3 arises from other DNA sequences in this sample as well. The chain combines TRBV5-6 with TRBJ2-7, with D unclear. Germline loops: CDR1 SGHDT, CDR2 YYEEEE. The CDR3 spans 15 residues. The CDR3 is CASSLRFLGSYEQYF. In DNA form, the CDR3 reads TGTGCTAGCAGCTTGCGTTTTCTGGGTTCCTACGAGCAGTACTTC.

The V gene is TRBV4-1, the J gene TRBJ1-2; 7 bases map to TRBD1. V trimming: 0 bases; J trimming: 7 bases; junction bases outside the gene matches: 14. The CDR3 length is 17 residues. From germline, CDR1 is MGHRA and CDR2 YSYEKL. Here the CDR3 DNA reads TGCGCCAGCAGCCAAGACCGGACAGGCCAGTTTCCGGGTGGCTACACCTTC. Translated, it gives CASSQDRTGQFPGGYTF.

The V call is TRBV5-1, the J call TRBJ2-4; D gene unclear. The V end lost 0 bases, the J end lost 0 bases, and 4 bases lay between the germline ends. The germline CDR1 and CDR2 sequences are SGHRS and YFSETQ. The CDR3 totals 14 residues. The CDR3: CASSLDGAKNIQYF. The CDR3 bases are TGCGCCAGCAGCTTGGACGGAGCCAAAAACATTCAGTACTTC. Combining the CDR3 with reference TRBV5-1 and TRBJ2-4 gives the whole variable domain KAGVTQTPRYLIKTRGQQVTLSCSPISGHRSVSWYQQTPGQGLQFLFEYFSETQRNKGNFPGRFSGRQFSNSRSEMNVSTLELGDSALYLCASSLDGAKNIQYFGAGTRLSVL.

The chain carries TRBV7-2 and TRBJ2-1, with TRBD2 matching 15 bases. The trim removed 1 base at V and 6 bases at J, leaving 4 bases unmatched. This CDR3 has 17 residues. Per germline, CDR1 SGHTA and CDR2 FQGNSA. The CDR3 spells CASSLVGLAGGSNEQFF. CDR3 bases: TGTGCCAGCAGCTTAGTCGGACTAGCGGGAGGGTCCAATGAGCAGTTCTTC.